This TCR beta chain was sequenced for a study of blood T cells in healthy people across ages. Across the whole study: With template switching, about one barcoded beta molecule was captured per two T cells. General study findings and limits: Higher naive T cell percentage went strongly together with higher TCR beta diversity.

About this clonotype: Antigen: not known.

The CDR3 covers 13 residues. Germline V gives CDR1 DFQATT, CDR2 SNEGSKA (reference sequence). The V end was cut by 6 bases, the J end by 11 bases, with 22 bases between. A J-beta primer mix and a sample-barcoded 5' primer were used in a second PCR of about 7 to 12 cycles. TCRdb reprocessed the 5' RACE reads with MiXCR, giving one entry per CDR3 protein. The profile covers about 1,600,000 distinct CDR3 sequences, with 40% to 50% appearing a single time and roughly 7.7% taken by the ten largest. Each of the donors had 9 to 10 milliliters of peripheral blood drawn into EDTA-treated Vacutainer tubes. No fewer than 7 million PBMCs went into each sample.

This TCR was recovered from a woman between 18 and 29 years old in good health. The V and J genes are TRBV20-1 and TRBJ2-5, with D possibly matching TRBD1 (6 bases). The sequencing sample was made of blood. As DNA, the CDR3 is TGCAGTGCGATCCGGACAGAGACCAATGAGCAGTACTTC. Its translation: CSAIRTETNEQYF.